A single sample is the source of the 3 T cell receptor beta chains below, sequenced in a study of CD8 T cells in ankylosing spondylitis. Study results and limitations: For ankylosing spondylitis blood, a TCR beta motif of about eight highly homologous variants appeared characteristic.

Each CDR3 protein is one row after TCRdb ran MiXCR on the 5' RACE reads. The table includes around 490,000 distinct CDR3 sequences, roughly 5% detected once. Their recognized antigens are unknown. What was sequenced was blood, either unsorted or a sorted T cell fraction (not recorded which). All receptors come from a male donor with ankylosing spondylitis.

In DNA, the CDR3 is TGCGCCAGCAGCCGCCGGCTGCGGGTTTGCGGACTAGCGGGGGGGCCGCAGGCAGATACGCAGTATTTT. It is translated as CASSRRLRVCGLAGGPQADTQYF. V usage is TRBV4-1 and J usage is TRBJ2-3; 15 nucleotides align to TRBD2. Germline CDR1 is MGHRA and CDR2 is YSYEKL. This CDR3 region has 23 residues. The V segment lost 4 bases and the J segment 4 bases; nucleotides outside the gene matches: 24.

This clonotype was detected ten times or more. The J gene is TRBJ1-1, the V gene TRBV7-2; D call uncertain. This CDR3 comprises 13 residues. From germline, CDR1 is SGHTA and CDR2 FQGNSA. V dropped 5 bases and J dropped 0 bases, with 7 bases sitting between them. CDR3 sequence reads: CASSPEMNTEAFF. CDR3 coding DNA: TGTGCCAGCAGCCCGGAAATGAACACTGAAGCTTTCTTT.

The table lists this clonotype with many counts. The rearrangement joins TRBV15 to TRBJ2-5; 11 bases are shared with TRBD2. Trimming took 5 bases from V and 0 from J; bases not matched to a gene: 2. The CDR3 totals 15 residues. Germline V CDR1 and CDR2: LNHNV, YYDKDF (reference sequence). DNA of the CDR3: TGTGCCACCAGCCTACTAGCGGGGGACCAAGAGACCCAGTACTTC. It yields the protein CATSLLAGDQETQYF.